The T cell receptor beta chain described here comes from a study of shared clonotypes between healthy human individuals. Study-level points and caveats: Clonotype sharing levels among donors were expected to vary with sequencing depth. Represented diversity (both genetic and exposure-history) was limited by the small number of donors.

As handled by the study authors: ImmunoSEQ gave junction-only sequences without quality scores, so filtering differed. Clones were read by immunoSEQ multiplex PCR, and TCRdb kept only the in-frame ones, dropping some. From that table come the V and J calls and clone size; the DNA was used to work out D and trimming. Here the sample spans over a million clones, roughly 80% being singletons. Turning to this clone: Its antigen is as yet unknown.

The CDR3 spans 16 residues. Trimming removed 2 bases at V and 0 bases at J, with 11 bases between. Germline V gene sequence: CDR1 SGHRS, CDR2 YFSETQ. The TCR sequence derives from a man aged 18 to 30 in good health. The chain uses TRBV5-1 and TRBJ2-2, with D maybe TRBD1 (6 bases). Specimen: memory CD4+ T cells sorted from blood. The sample's subset: CD45RA-negative fraction. For the CDR3, the DNA is TGCGCCAGCAGCTTAGCCGGGACAACGAACACCGGGGAGCTGTTTTTT. It specifies CASSLAGTTNTGELFF.